The subject of this entry is one T cell receptor beta chain. This record belongs to a study of blood T cell repertoires in COVID-19. At the level of the study: Sites in the United States, Italy and Spain provided acute and convalescent COVID-19 samples. In each case, the material was cDNA or gDNA derived from T cells, B-cell-depleted T cells, or PBMCs.

Participant-reported clinical history was the basis for cohort assignment. This CDR3 has 12 amino acids. Germline values: CDR1 SQVTM, CDR2 ANQGSEA. The V and J ends lost 6 bases and 4 bases respectively, with 10 bases between them. In the original analysis: Amplification from reference gene primers served as the basis for estimated nucleated cell counts. The table came from immunoSEQ multiplex PCR; TCRdb's copy has only in-frame clones and leaves some out. The D gene and trimming were derived from the DNA, and the V and J assignments and clone size from that table. Here the sample spans under 250,000 clones, 80% to 90% being singletons.

V and J are TRBV29-1 and TRBJ1-5, with D possibly being TRBD1 (6 bases). Specimen: PBMCs or T cells enriched from blood (not recorded which). The origin of this receptor is a woman between 25 and 40 years old with acute COVID-19. The CDR3 region has the DNA TGCAGCGTGACAGGAGAAAATCAGCCCCAGCATTTT. Its protein product is CSVTGENQPQHF.